Below, one T cell receptor beta chain is given with its context. Its antigen is undetermined. This sample stems from a study of graft-versus-host responses after intestinal transplantation. Study-wide results and limits: GvH clones occurred in recipient marrow; some first appeared in ileum or blood.

V was clipped by 0 bases and J by 4 bases, with 15 bases between them. This CDR3 comprises 16 residues. Germline values: CDR1 LGHNT, CDR2 FRNRAP. TCRdb keeps only in-frame clones here, not all; method: immunoSEQ multiplex PCR. Of tens of thousands of clones in the sample, 91% were seen once. This sequence joins TRBV12-5 and TRBJ1-2, with no clear D. This receptor was taken from a human donor who received an intestinal transplant. Sequenced material: unstimulated CD4+ T cells sorted from spleen or lymph node cells, taken before intestinal transplant. The CDR3 reads CASGLVTAPLGYGYTF. CDR3 nucleotides: TGTGCTAGTGGTTTGGTAACAGCACCCCTGGGCTATGGCTACACCTTC.